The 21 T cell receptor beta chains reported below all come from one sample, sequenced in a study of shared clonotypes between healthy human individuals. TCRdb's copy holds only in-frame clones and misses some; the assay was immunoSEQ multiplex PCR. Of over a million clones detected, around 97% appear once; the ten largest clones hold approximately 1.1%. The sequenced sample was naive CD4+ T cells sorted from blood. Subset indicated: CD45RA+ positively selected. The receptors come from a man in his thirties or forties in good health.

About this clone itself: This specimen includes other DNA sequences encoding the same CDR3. CDR3 sequence (DNA): TGTGCCAGCAGCGCCCCCCTAGGTGAGCAGTTCTTC. Its protein is CASSAPLGEQFF. The chain carries TRBV9 and TRBJ2-1; D not resolved. The V and J ends lost 3 bases and 9 bases respectively, with 10 bases between them. The CDR3 runs 12 residues. Per the germline V gene, CDR1 is SGDLS and CDR2 is YYNGEE.

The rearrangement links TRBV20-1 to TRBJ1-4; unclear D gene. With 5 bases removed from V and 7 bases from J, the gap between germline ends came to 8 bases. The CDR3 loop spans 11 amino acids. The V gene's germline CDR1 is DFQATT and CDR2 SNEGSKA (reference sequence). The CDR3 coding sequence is TGCAGTGCTGCGCTCGGTGAAAAACTGTTTTTT. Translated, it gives CSAALGEKLFF.

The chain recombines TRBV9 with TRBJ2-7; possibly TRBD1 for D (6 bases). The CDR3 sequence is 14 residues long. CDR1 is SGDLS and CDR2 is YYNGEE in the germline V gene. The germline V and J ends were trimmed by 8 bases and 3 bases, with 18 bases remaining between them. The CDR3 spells CASAGGGQLYEQYF. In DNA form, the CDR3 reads TGTGCCAGTGCCGGTGGGGGACAACTCTACGAGCAGTACTTC.

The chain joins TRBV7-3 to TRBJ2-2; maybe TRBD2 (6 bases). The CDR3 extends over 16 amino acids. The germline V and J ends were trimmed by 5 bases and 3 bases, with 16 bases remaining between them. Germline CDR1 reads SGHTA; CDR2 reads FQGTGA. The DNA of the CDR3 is TGTGCCAGCAGCCCCATCGCGGGGCCGGACACCGGGGAGCTGTTTTTT. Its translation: CASSPIAGPDTGELFF.

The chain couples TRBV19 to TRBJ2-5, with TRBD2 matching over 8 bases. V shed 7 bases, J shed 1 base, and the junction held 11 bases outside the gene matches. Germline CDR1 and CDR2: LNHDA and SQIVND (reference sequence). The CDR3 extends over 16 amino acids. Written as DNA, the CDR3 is TGTGCCAGTAAGGCGGGGGGAGCAGGTTCCCAAGAGACCCAGTACTTC. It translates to CASKAGGAGSQETQYF.

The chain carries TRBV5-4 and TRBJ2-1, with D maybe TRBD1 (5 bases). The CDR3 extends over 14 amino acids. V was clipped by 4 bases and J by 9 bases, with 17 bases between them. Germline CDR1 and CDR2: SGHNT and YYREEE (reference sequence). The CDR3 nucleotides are TGTGCCAGCAGCCCGTCGGTGGACAACGGTGAGCAGTTCTTC. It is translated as CASSPSVDNGEQFF.

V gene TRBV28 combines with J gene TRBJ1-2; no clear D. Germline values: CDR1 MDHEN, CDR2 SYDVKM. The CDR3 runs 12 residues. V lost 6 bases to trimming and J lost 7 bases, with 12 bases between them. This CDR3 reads CASRRAVFGYTF. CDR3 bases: TGTGCCAGCAGGAGGGCAGTTTTTGGCTACACCTTC.

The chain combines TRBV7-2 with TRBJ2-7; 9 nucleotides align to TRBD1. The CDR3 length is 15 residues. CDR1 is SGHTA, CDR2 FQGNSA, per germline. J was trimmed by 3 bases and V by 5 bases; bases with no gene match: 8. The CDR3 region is CASSPGTGRFYEQYF. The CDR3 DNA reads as TGTGCCAGCAGCCCGGGGACAGGGAGATTCTACGAGCAGTACTTC.

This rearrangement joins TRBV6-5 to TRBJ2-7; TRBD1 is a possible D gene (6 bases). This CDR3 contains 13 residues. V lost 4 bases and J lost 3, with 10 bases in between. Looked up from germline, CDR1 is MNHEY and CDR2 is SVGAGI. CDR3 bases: TGTGCCAGCAGTTCAAGGGGGAGCTACGAGCAGTACTTC. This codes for CASSSRGSYEQYF.

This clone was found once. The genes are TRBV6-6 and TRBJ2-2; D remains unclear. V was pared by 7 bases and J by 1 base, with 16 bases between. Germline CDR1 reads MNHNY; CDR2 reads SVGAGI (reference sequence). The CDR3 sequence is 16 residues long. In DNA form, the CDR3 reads TGTGCCAGCACCCACTCGTTGTTGGTGAACACCGGGGAGCTGTTTTTT. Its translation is CASTHSLLVNTGELFF.

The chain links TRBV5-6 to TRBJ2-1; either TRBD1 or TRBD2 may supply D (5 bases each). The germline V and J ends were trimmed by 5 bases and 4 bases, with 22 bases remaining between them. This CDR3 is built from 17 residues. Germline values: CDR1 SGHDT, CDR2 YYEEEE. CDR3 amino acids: CASRPRLGPFLYNEQFF. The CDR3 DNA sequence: TGTGCCAGCAGGCCCCGGTTGGGACCCTTCCTATACAATGAGCAGTTCTTC. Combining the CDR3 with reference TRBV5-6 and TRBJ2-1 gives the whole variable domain DAGVTQSPTHLIKTRGQQVTLRCSPKSGHDTVSWYQQALGQGPQFIFQYYEEEERQRGNFPDRFSGHQFPNYSSELNVNALLLGDSALYLCASRPRLGPFLYNEQFFGPGTRLTVL.

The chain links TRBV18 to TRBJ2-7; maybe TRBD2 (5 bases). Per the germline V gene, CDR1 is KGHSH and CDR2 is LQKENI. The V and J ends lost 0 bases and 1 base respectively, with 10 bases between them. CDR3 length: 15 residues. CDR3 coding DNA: TGTGCCAGCTCACCACCGCTAGCCGGGTCCTACGAGCAGTACTTC. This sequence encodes CASSPPLAGSYEQYF.

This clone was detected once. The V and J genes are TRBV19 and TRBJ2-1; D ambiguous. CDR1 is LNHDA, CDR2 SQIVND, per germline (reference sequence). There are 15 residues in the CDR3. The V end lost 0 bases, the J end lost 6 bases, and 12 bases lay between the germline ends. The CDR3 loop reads CASSIDSVTTNEQFF. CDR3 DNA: TGTGCCAGTAGTATAGACAGCGTCACTACCAATGAGCAGTTCTTC. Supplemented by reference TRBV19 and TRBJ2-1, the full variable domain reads DGGITQSPKYLFRKEGQNVTLSCEQNLNHDAMYWYRQDPGQGLRLIYYSQIVNDFQKGDIAEGYSVSREKKESFPLTVTSAQKNPTAFYLCASSIDSVTTNEQFFGPGTRLTVL.

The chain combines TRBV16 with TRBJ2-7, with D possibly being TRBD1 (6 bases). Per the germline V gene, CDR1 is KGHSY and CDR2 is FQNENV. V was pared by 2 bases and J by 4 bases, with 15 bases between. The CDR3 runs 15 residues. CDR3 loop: CASSQAGRGTYEQYF. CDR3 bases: TGTGCCAGCAGCCAAGCCGGCCGTGGGACATACGAGCAGTACTTC.

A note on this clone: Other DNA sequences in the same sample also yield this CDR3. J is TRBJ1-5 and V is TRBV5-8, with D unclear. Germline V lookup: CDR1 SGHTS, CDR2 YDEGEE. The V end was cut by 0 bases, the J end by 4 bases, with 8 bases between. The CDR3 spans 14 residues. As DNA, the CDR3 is TGTGCCAGCAGCTTGGGACCGAGTAATCAGCCCCAGCATTTT. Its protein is CASSLGPSNQPQHF.

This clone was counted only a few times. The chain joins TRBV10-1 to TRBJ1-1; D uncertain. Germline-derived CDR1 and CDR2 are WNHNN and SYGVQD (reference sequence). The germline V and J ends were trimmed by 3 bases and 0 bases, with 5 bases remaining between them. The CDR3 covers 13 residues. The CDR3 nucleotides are TGCGCCAGCAGTGAAAATATGAACACTGAAGCTTTCTTT. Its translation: CASSENMNTEAFF.

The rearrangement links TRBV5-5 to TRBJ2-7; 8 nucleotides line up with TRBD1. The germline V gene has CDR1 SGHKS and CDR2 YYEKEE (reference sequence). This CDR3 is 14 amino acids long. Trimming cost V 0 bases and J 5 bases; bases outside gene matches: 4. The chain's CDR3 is CASSLVSGGHEQYF. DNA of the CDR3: TGTGCCAGCAGCTTGGTTTCAGGGGGCCACGAGCAGTACTTC.

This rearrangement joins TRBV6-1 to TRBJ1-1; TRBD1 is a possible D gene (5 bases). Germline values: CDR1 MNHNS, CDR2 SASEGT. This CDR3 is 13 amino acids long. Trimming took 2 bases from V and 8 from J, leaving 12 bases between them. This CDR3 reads CASSERGVDEAFF. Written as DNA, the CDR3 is TGTGCCAGCAGTGAAAGGGGAGTTGACGAAGCTTTCTTT.

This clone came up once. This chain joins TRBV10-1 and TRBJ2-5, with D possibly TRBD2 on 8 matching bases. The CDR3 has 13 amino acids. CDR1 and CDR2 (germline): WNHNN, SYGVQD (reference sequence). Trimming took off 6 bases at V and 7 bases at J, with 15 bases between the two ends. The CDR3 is CASSGQAGGTQYF. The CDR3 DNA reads TGCGCCAGCAGCGGACAGGCGGGAGGGACCCAGTACTTC.

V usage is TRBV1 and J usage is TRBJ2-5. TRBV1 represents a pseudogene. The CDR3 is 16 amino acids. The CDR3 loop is CTSSQDLAEGGETQYF. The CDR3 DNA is TGCACCAGCAGCCAAGATTTAGCGGAGGGGGGAGAGACCCAGTACTTC.

This chain's CDR3 is CASSQDLSSDYTGELFF. The CDR3 DNA follows: TGTGCCAGCAGCCAAGACCTCTCTAGCGACTACACCGGGGAGCTGTTTTTT. The chain combines TRBV14 with TRBJ2-2; TRBD2 might be the D (6 bases). V gave up 0 bases and J gave up 3 bases, with 14 bases separating them. Germline-derived CDR1 and CDR2 are SGHDN and FVKESK. This CDR3 is built from 17 residues. Full variable domain (outside the CDR3, taken from reference TRBV14 and TRBJ2-2): EAGVTQFPSHSVIEKGQTVTLRCDPISGHDNLYWYRRVMGKEIKFLLHFVKESKQDESGMPNNRFLAERTGGTYSTLKVQPAELEDSGVYFCASSQDLSSDYTGELFFGEGSRLTVL.